Included here is one T cell receptor (beta chain) sequence, with context. This entry comes from a study of blood T cell repertoires in COVID-19. Study context: COVID-19 samples collected from the United States, Italy and Spain covered acute and convalescent phases. T cells, B-cell-depleted T cells, or PBMCs supplied cDNA or gDNA.

Authors' analysis steps: Amplified reference gene primers provided the basis for estimating nucleated cell counts. Assay: immunoSEQ multiplex PCR; the TCRdb copy retains only in-frame clones and omits some. V, J and clone size reflect that table, while D and trimming were determined from the DNA. The sample lists roughly 190,000 clones; 75% to 95% were seen once. Germline CDR1 MNHEY, CDR2 SMNVEV (reference sequence). This CDR3 spans 15 amino acids. With 8 bases removed from V and 6 bases from J, the gap between germline ends came to 23 bases. This rearrangement joins TRBV27 to TRBJ2-7; TRBD1 is a possible D gene (6 bases). Sample: peripheral blood. This sequence was found in a man aged 45 to 65 with acute or convalescent COVID-19. The CDR3 sequence: CASQGQPLGGREQYF. CDR3 in DNA: TGTGCCAGCCAAGGACAGCCCCTTGGGGGACGCGAGCAGTACTTC.